The 26 T cell receptor beta chains reported below all come from one sample, sequenced in a study of early T cells in non-severe SARS-CoV-2 infection. TCRdb re-called the 5' RACE reads with MiXCR, one entry per CDR3 protein. The repertoire consists of tens of thousands of distinct CDR3 sequences, with around 12% occurring once and the leading ten covering 0.95% to 1.5%. The starting material was whole blood, obtained at baseline. The receptors were gathered from an adult who was a healthcare worker with PCR-confirmed SARS-CoV-2 infection or an uninfected control (not recorded which). The donor label of this sample is uncertain.

As DNA, the CDR3 is TGTGCCAGCAGTTTGTCAGCACCTACAGATACGCAGTATTTT. Protein: CASSLSAPTDTQYF. The rearrangement uses TRBV27 and TRBJ2-3; D call uncertain. The CDR3 is made up of 14 amino acids. Germline V gene lookup returns CDR1 MNHEY and CDR2 SMNVEV (reference sequence). The V end lost 3 bases, the J end lost 3 bases, and 10 bases lay between the germline ends.

V gene TRBV14 combines with J gene TRBJ2-5, with a weak D call TRBD2 (6 bases). The ends were cut back, 5 bases at V and 2 bases at J, with 12 bases in the middle. Germline assignment: CDR1 SGHDN and CDR2 FVKESK. The CDR3 loop spans 14 amino acids. CDR3 sequence (DNA): TGTGCCAGCAGCTCAATTAGCGGACAAGAGACCCAGTACTTC. This gives the protein CASSSISGQETQYF. Full variable domain (remainder filled in from reference TRBV14 and TRBJ2-5): EAGVTQFPSHSVIEKGQTVTLRCDPISGHDNLYWYRRVMGKEIKFLLHFVKESKQDESGMPNNRFLAERTGGTYSTLKVQPAELEDSGVYFCASSSISGQETQYFGPGTRLLVL.

The V and J genes are TRBV7-2 and TRBJ2-1, with D perhaps being TRBD1 or TRBD2 (5 bases each). The germline V gene has CDR1 SGHTA and CDR2 FQGNSA. CDR3 length: 17 residues. The V gene lost 0 bases and the J gene lost 3 bases, with 15 bases spanning the gap. The CDR3 DNA sequence: TGTGCCAGCAGCTTAGCGGGGGTCCGCCACTACTACAATGAGCAGTTCTTC. The encoded protein is CASSLAGVRHYYNEQFF. The entire variable domain, with the rest obtained from reference TRBV7-2 and TRBJ2-1, is as follows: GAGVSQSPSNKVTEKGKDVELRCDPISGHTALYWYRQSLGQGLEFLIYFQGNSAPDKSGLPSDRFSAERTGGSVSTLTIQRTQQEDSAVYLCASSLAGVRHYYNEQFFGPGTRLTVL.

There are a few counts of this clonotype. The chain has TRBV12-3 or TRBV12-4 and TRBJ2-2; tentatively, D is TRBD2 (5 bases). This CDR3 is 15 amino acids long. V dropped 5 bases and J dropped 4 bases, with 14 bases sitting between them. This CDR3 is CASSPEAITTGELFF. The CDR3 nucleotides are TGTGCCAGCAGTCCGGAGGCTATCACCACCGGGGAGCTGTTTTTT.

The CDR3: CASSSYRFGSPLHF. The DNA for the CDR3 is TGTGCCAGCAGTTCGTACAGGTTCGGTTCACCCCTCCACTTT. The chain couples TRBV27 to TRBJ1-6, with D tentatively TRBD1 (5 bases). CDR1 is MNHEY and CDR2 is SMNVEV in the germline V gene (reference sequence). V was cut by 4 bases and J by 9 bases, with 13 bases left in between. The length of the CDR3 is 14 residues.

This clonotype was seen only a few times. The chain recombines TRBV20-1 with TRBJ2-3, with D possibly TRBD2 on 5 matching bases. The length of the CDR3 is 11 residues. Germline loops: CDR1 DFQATT, CDR2 SNEGSKA (reference sequence). CDR3 nucleotide sequence: TGCAGCCTAGCCCCCGCAGATACGCAGTATTTT. Amino acid sequence: CSLAPADTQYF.

This clonotype was seen a handful of times. This chain uses TRBV28 with TRBJ2-5, with TRBD1 matching over 9 bases. The V gene end was trimmed by 7 bases and the J gene end by 5 bases; junction bases not matched to a gene: 14. Germline V gene sequence: CDR1 MDHEN, CDR2 SYDVKM. This CDR3 contains 16 residues. The CDR3 DNA reads as TGTGCCAGCATAGACTCTGGACAGGGGTTTTACGAGACCCAGTACTTC. This translates into CASIDSGQGFYETQYF.

The V gene is TRBV10-2, the J gene TRBJ2-5; TRBD2 matches 12 bases. The V segment lost 7 bases and the J segment 5 bases; nucleotides outside the gene matches: 2. CDR3 size: 13 residues. Germline CDR1 is WSHSY and CDR2 is SAAADI. The CDR3 is CASTGTSGETQYF. In DNA, the CDR3 is TGCGCCAGCACCGGGACTAGCGGGGAGACCCAGTACTTC.

The CDR3 DNA reads TGTGCCAGCTCACCGGGGGTCGGCCGAAGTGAAAAACTGTTTTTT. It codes for CASSPGVGRSEKLFF. The genes are TRBV18 and TRBJ1-4; maybe TRBD1 (5 bases). Per germline, CDR1 KGHSH and CDR2 LQKENI. V was cut by 3 bases and J by 7 bases, with 15 bases left in between. This CDR3 is 15 amino acids long.

This clonotype was observed at least ten times. The V and J genes are TRBV10-2 and TRBJ2-1, with a possible D match to TRBD2 (6 bases). Germline V CDR1 and CDR2: WSHSY, SAAADI. V lost 6 bases and J 12 bases, leaving 24 bases between the germline ends. The CDR3 sequence is 15 residues long. This CDR3 reads CASSHEGVASDGQFF. CDR3 in DNA: TGCGCCAGCAGCCACGAAGGCGTGGCTAGCGACGGGCAGTTCTTC.

This clonotype occurred a few times. The V and J genes are TRBV12-3 or TRBV12-4 and TRBJ2-3; 11 bases are a match to TRBD2. V dropped 6 bases and J dropped 7; count of bases not matched to a gene: 12. The CDR3 length is 16 residues. The CDR3 region has the DNA TGTGCCAGCAGCCTACCACTAGCGGGGGAACTTCATACGCAGTATTTT. Translated, it gives CASSLPLAGELHTQYF.

This clonotype showed up just a few times. V and J are TRBV6-2 or TRBV6-3 and TRBJ1-1; D perhaps matches TRBD1 (5 bases). The length of the CDR3 is 15 residues. Germline V gene data show CDR1 as MNHEY and CDR2 as SVGEGT. With 6 bases removed from V and 3 bases from J, the gap between germline ends came to 17 bases. CDR3 coding DNA: TGTGCCAGCAGCCCACCTAGACAGCAGTACACTGAAGCTTTCTTT. Translation gives CASSPPRQQYTEAFF.

This clonotype appeared many times. The chain is built from TRBV3-1 and TRBJ2-3; D ambiguous. This CDR3 region has 14 residues. Trimming pared 1 base from V and 4 bases from J, leaving 9 bases between. CDR1 is LGHDT, CDR2 YNNKEL, per germline (reference sequence). CDR3 nucleotide sequence: TGTGCCAGCAGCCAAGGGCTCGCATCAGATACGCAGTATTTT. This translates into CASSQGLASDTQYF.

The V and J genes are TRBV20-1 and TRBJ1-1; D uncertain. The CDR3 extends over 11 amino acids. CDR1 is DFQATT and CDR2 is SNEGSKA in the germline V gene (reference sequence). The V end lost 0 bases, the J end lost 11 bases, and 10 bases lay between the germline ends. CDR3 in DNA: TGCAGTGCTAGAGAGATACCCAGGGCTTTCTTT. It codes for CSAREIPRAFF.

This clonotype occurred a few times. J is TRBJ1-4 and V is TRBV7-9; weak D call: TRBD1 (6 bases). The CDR3 extends over 14 amino acids. Trimming stripped 5 bases from V and 7 bases from J, with 14 bases between. Germline assignment: CDR1 SEHNR and CDR2 FQNEAQ (reference sequence). This CDR3 is CASSVTGTGEKLFF. CDR3 in DNA: TGTGCCAGCAGCGTAACAGGGACCGGTGAAAAACTGTTTTTT.

This clonotype was counted at least ten times. V and J are TRBV12-5 and TRBJ1-1, with D maybe TRBD1 (5 bases). The CDR3 runs 12 residues. The germline CDR1 and CDR2 sequences are LGHNT and FRNRAP. Trimming took off 6 bases at V and 1 base at J, with 6 bases between the two ends. The DNA for the CDR3 is TGTGCTAGTGGAGACAGGAACACTGAAGCTTTCTTT. It codes for CASGDRNTEAFF.

The rearrangement joins TRBV4-1 to TRBJ1-2; D unclear. The germline V gene has CDR1 MGHRA and CDR2 YSYEKL. The ends were cut back, 1 base at V and 5 bases at J, with 11 bases in the middle. The length of the CDR3 is 14 residues. DNA of the CDR3: TGCGCCAGCAGCCAAGGTACAGAGATTTATGGCTACACCTTC. Translated: CASSQGTEIYGYTF.

This clonotype was observed a few times. This sequence joins TRBV6-1 and TRBJ1-2; D uncertain. Germline V gene sequence: CDR1 MNHNS, CDR2 SASEGT. This CDR3 spans 14 amino acids. Trimming took off 6 bases at V and 2 bases at J, with 13 bases between the two ends. CDR3 protein: CASRVIHRNYGYTF. The CDR3 DNA reads as TGTGCCAGCAGAGTGATTCACCGCAACTATGGCTACACCTTC.

This clonotype was counted ten times or more. The genes are TRBV7-9 and TRBJ2-1, with 9 bases that match TRBD1. Germline V gives CDR1 SEHNR, CDR2 FQNEAQ (reference sequence). After removal of 5 bases from V and 4 bases from J, the junction contained 21 bases not matched to a gene. CDR3 length: 20 amino acids. Here the CDR3 reads CASSEVQGATIIFYYNEQFF. CDR3 DNA: TGTGCCAGCAGCGAAGTACAGGGGGCCACCATCATCTTTTATTACAATGAGCAGTTCTTC.

This chain's CDR3 is CAWSPYFSTSTFQETQYF. The CDR3 DNA reads as TGTGCCTGGAGTCCCTACTTCAGCACGTCAACTTTCCAAGAGACCCAGTACTTC. The gene calls are TRBV30 and TRBJ2-5; D is unclear. The CDR3 totals 18 residues. Germline lookup yields CDR1 GTSNPN and CDR2 SVGIG (reference sequence). Trimming shortened V by 2 bases and J by 1 base, and 23 bases separated the two germline ends.

The sample holds a few counts of this clonotype. The gene calls are TRBV11-2 and TRBJ1-3, with D maybe TRBD1 (5 bases). The CDR3 covers 16 residues. Trimming removed 6 bases from V and 0 bases from J, with 15 bases in between. From germline, CDR1 is SGHAT and CDR2 FQNNGV. The CDR3 protein is CASRLRGRASGNTIYF. CDR3 nucleotide sequence: TGTGCCAGCAGGTTACGGGGACGGGCCTCTGGAAACACCATATATTTT.

This clonotype came up a few times. This chain links TRBV7-2 with TRBJ2-5; 11 bases agree with TRBD2. The CDR3 sequence is 18 residues long. Germline CDR1 SGHTA, CDR2 FQGNSA. J was trimmed by 4 bases and V by 5 bases; bases with no gene match: 15. Here the CDR3 reads CASSPALLAGATVETQYF. CDR3 DNA sequence: TGTGCCAGCAGCCCCGCCCTACTAGCGGGGGCGACGGTAGAGACCCAGTACTTC.

In its sample, this clonotype was seen a few times. This chain links TRBV24-1 with TRBJ1-5; D remains unclear. CDR3 size: 16 residues. Trimming cost V 9 bases and J 2 bases, with 19 bases left between them. Germline-derived CDR1 and CDR2 are KGHDR and SFDVKD. CDR3 nucleotides: TGTGCCACCGCGGAGGGAGGCCGGTTGCGCAATCAGCCCCAGCATTTT. Its translation: CATAEGGRLRNQPQHF.

The chain combines TRBV9 with TRBJ1-6, with D possibly being TRBD1 (5 bases). From germline, CDR1 is SGDLS and CDR2 YYNGEE. With 4 bases removed from V and 5 bases from J, the gap between germline ends came to 13 bases. The CDR3 is made up of 15 amino acids. Here the CDR3 reads CASSTGSTHNSPLHF. CDR3 DNA sequence: TGTGCCAGCAGCACAGGATCCACCCATAATTCACCCCTCCACTTT. The full variable domain, completed using reference TRBV9 and TRBJ1-6, is DSGVTQTPKHLITATGQRVTLRCSPRSGDLSVYWYQQSLDQGLQFLIQYYNGEERAKGNILERFSAQQFPDLHSELNLSSLELGDSALYFCASSTGSTHNSPLHFGNGTRLTVT.

This clonotype was observed at least ten times. Its ends do not fully match the called genes, so a read error is possible. V is TRBV12-3 or TRBV12-4 and J is TRBJ1-3; D is unresolved. The length of the CDR3 is 11 residues. The CDR3 region has the DNA TGTGCCAGCAGTTTCAGGACCTTGGCAAATTTT. It encodes CASSFRTLANF.

This clonotype appeared a few times. One end of the junction does not line up with germline, which may come from a read error. The rearrangement joins TRBV11-2 to TRBJ1-1; D remains ambiguous. The germline gives CDR1 SGHAT, CDR2 FQNNGV. The CDR3 is 13 residues long. The CDR3 DNA reads TGTGTCAGCAGCGCCACAGCGAACACCGAAGCTTTCTTT. Its protein product is CVSSATANTEAFF. The entire variable domain, with the rest obtained from reference TRBV11-2 and TRBJ1-1, is as follows: EAGVAQSPRYKIIEKRQSVAFWCNPISGHATLYWYQQILGQGPKLLIQFQNNGVVDDSQLPKDRFSAERLKGVDSTLKIQPAKLEDSAVYLCVSSATANTEAFFGQGTRLTVV.